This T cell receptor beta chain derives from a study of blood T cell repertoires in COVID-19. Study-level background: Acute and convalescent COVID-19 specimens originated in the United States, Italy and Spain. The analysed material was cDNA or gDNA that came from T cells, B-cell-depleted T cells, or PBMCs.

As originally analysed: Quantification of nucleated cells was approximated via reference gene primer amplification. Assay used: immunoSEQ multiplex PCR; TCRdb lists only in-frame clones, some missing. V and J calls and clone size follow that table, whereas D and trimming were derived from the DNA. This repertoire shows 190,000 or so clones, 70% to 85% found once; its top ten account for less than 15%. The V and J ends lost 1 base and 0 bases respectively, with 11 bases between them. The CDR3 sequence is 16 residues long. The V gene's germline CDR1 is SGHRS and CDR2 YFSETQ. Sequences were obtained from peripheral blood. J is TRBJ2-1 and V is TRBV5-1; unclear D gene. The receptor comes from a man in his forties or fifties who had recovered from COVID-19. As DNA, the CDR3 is TGCGCCAGCAGCTTGTTTTCAGGATCCTCCTACAATGAGCAGTTCTTC. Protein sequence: CASSLFSGSSYNEQFF.